This TCR beta chain was recovered during a study of tumor and adjacent non-tumor tissue in lung cancer. For the study at large: Histology: 11 to 13 adenocarcinoma, a couple of squamous cell carcinoma, 1 small cell lung cancer. The patients, roughly 10 men and a handful of women, were roughly 31 to 80 with stage I to III disease.

This sample's RNA came from whole unsorted tissue. Chemotherapy-naive patients with new lung cancer underwent thoracic surgery in China, August–November 2014. Notes on this clonotype: The junction does not match germline at one end; this may be a read error.

A modified ARM-PCR protocol with three rounds of nested PCR amplified TCRbeta. TCRdb reprocessed the multiplex PCR reads via MiXCR and lists one record per CDR3 protein. The sample has more than 75,000 distinct CDR3 sequences; around 70% are singletons. The CDR3 is 14 residues long. This rearrangement joins TRBV12-3 or TRBV12-4 to TRBJ2-1; TRBD2 is a possible D gene (5 bases). This TCR came from a woman in her 70s with non-small cell lung cancer. Sequences were obtained from lung tumor tissue. The CDR3 is CASSSSMRENEQFF. Here the CDR3 DNA reads TGTGCCAGTAGTTCTTCTATGAGGGAGAATGAGCAGTTCTTC.